The next 6 T cell receptor beta chains were all read from a single sample in a study of T cell responses to AZD1222 COVID-19 vaccine. Only in-frame clones appear in the TCRdb table, and some are missing; sequencing was by immunoSEQ multiplex PCR. The data contain 150,000 to 200,000 clones, more than 80% of them singletons. The material was peripheral blood, obtained 28 days after the second dose of the MenACWY control vaccine. These receptors all come from an adult who received the MenACWY meningococcal vaccine as a control.

The chain employs TRBV7-2 and TRBJ1-2, with D unclear. V was shortened by 2 bases and J by 8 bases, with 21 bases between the two germline ends. This CDR3 has 16 residues. From germline, CDR1 is SGHTA and CDR2 FQGNSA. The CDR3 DNA is TGTGCCAGCAGCTTAATCACCCGACCCTCCGCTAGGGGCTACACCTTC. It translates to CASSLITRPSARGYTF.

This chain links TRBV28 with TRBJ1-2; D not resolved. The CDR3 covers 12 residues. Trimming removed 3 bases from V and 6 bases from J, with 8 bases in between. CDR1 and CDR2 (germline): MDHEN, SYDVKM. Here the CDR3 reads CASSFPMDGYTF. As DNA, the CDR3 is TGTGCCAGCAGTTTCCCCATGGATGGCTACACCTTC.

The J gene is TRBJ2-1, the V gene TRBV5-4; TRBD2 matches at 8 bases. Losses at the gene ends were 5 bases for V and 3 bases for J; bases not matched to a gene: 4. The CDR3 is 14 amino acids. Germline CDR1 is SGHNT and CDR2 is YYREEE (reference sequence). The CDR3 sequence: CASSSGTLYNEQFF. CDR3 nucleotide sequence: TGTGCCAGCAGTAGCGGGACCCTCTACAATGAGCAGTTCTTC.

The chain uses TRBV4-3 and TRBJ2-1; 15 bases line up with TRBD2. Germline V gene lookup returns CDR1 LGHNA and CDR2 YSLEER. This CDR3 is built from 18 residues. J gave up 10 bases and V 1 base, and 11 bases lay outside the gene matches. The DNA for the CDR3 is TGCGCCAGCAGCCAAGCACACCTTGGACTAGCGGGAGGGCCCGAGCAGTTCTTC. This gives the protein CASSQAHLGLAGGPEQFF.

This clone was counted only a few times. The genes are TRBV10-1 and TRBJ1-2, with a tentative D call TRBD1 (6 bases). V dropped 3 bases and J dropped 8 bases, with 16 bases sitting between them. CDR1 and CDR2 (germline): WNHNN, SYGVQD (reference sequence). The CDR3 spans 14 residues. CDR3 DNA sequence: TGCGCCAGCAGTGAAGATACAGGGTTGTTAGGCTACACCTTC. The encoded protein is CASSEDTGLLGYTF.

This clone appeared once. The chain combines TRBV30 with TRBJ2-3, with 7 bases matching TRBD1. J was trimmed by 2 bases and V by 3 bases; bases with no gene match: 17. The CDR3 runs 18 residues. Germline V gives CDR1 GTSNPN, CDR2 SVGIG (reference sequence). In DNA, the CDR3 is TGTGCCTGGAGCCATAGGTGGGCCGGGACAGCATCCACAGATACGCAGTATTTT. Its protein product is CAWSHRWAGTASTDTQYF.